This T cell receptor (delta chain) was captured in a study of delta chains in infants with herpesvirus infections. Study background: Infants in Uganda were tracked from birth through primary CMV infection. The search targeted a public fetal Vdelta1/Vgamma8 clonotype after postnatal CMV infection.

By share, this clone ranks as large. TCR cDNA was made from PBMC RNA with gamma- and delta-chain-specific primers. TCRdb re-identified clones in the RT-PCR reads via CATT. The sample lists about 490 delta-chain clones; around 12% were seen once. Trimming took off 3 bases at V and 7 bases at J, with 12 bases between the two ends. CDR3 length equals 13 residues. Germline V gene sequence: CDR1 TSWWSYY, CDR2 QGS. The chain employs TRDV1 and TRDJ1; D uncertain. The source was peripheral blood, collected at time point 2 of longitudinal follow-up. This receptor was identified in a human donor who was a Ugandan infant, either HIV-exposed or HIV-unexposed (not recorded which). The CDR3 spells CALGEVPLGKLIF. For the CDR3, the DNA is TGTGCTCTTGGGGAGGTACCACTCGGTAAACTCATCTTT.